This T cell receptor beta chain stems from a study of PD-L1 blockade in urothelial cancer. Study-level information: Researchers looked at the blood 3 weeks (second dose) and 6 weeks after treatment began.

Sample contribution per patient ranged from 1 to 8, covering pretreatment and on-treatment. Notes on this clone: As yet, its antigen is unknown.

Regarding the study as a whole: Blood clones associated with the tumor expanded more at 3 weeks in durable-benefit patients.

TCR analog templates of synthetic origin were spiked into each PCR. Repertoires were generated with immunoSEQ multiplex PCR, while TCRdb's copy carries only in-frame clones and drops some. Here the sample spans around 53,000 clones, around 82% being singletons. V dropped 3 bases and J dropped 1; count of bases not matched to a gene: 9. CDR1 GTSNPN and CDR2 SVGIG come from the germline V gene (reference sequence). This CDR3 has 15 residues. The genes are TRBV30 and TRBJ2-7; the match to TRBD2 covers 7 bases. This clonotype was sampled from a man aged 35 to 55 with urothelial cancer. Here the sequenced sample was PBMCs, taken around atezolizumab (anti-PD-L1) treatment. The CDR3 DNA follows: TGTGCCTGGAGGATGAGCGGGGTGGGTTCCTACGAGCAGTACTTC. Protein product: CAWRMSGVGSYEQYF.